This section outlines one TCR beta chain sequence together with its context. The germline V and J ends were trimmed by 6 bases and 7 bases, with 10 bases remaining between them. The CDR3 has 12 residues. Germline CDR1 reads MDHEN; CDR2 reads SYDVKM. Only CD45RO-negative cells positively selected for CCR7 counted as naive CD8 cells, so terminally differentiated effector memory CD45RA+ cells were excluded. The method was immunoSEQ multiplex PCR; TCRdb's version includes in-frame clones alone and lacks a portion of them. This sample has over 2 million clones; approximately 94% occur once, and the top ten carry around 1.1%. This entry is derived from a study of shared clonotypes between healthy human individuals.

This sequence was found in a young man in good health. The chain carries TRBV28 and TRBJ1-5, with D maybe TRBD1 (5 bases). The sample taken for sequencing was naive CD8+ T cells sorted from blood. In nucleotides, the CDR3 is TGTGCCAGCAGGGATGGGGGACAGCCCCAGCATTTT. Its protein product is CASRDGGQPQHF.